This TCR beta chain is from a study of blood T cell repertoires in COVID-19. Measured with immunoSEQ multiplex PCR; TCRdb has only the in-frame clones, and not every one. The sample gives a few hundred thousand clones, 89% of which show up once; 1.8% is in the top ten. This CDR3 has 15 amino acids. The V gene's germline CDR1 is MDHEN and CDR2 SYDVKM. V dropped 6 bases and J dropped 1 base, with 15 bases sitting between them. Sequencing was done on a sample of peripheral blood. J is TRBJ1-1 and V is TRBV28; D might be TRBD1 (5 bases). This TCR derives from a woman between 25 and 40 years old with COVID-19, enrolled during active disease. For the CDR3, the DNA is TGTGCCAGCAGCCCGATGCGGGGGGGGAACACTGAAGCTTTCTTT. Translated: CASSPMRGGNTEAFF.